This TCR beta chain was retrieved from a study of shared T cell receptors in the human thymus. CDR1 is LNHDA, CDR2 SQIVND, per germline (reference sequence). This CDR3 contains 16 residues. Trimming stripped 2 bases from V and 2 bases from J, with 15 bases between. The table came from immunoSEQ multiplex PCR; TCRdb's copy has only in-frame clones and leaves some out. The sample contains around 65,000 clones, about 95% of which appear only once. What was sequenced was thymocytes. This chain links TRBV19 with TRBJ1-2; D not certain. This clonotype was sampled from a human donor. The CDR3 loop reads CASSIFRDLFNYGYTF. In DNA, the CDR3 is TGTGCCAGTAGTATATTCAGAGACCTCTTCAACTATGGCTACACCTTC.